A selection of T cell receptor beta chains follows, all from one sample in a study of T cell repertoires in cytomegalovirus infection. TCRdb re-derived calls from the reads in MiXCR, one entry per CDR3 protein. The data contain tens of thousands of distinct CDR3 sequences, 20% to 25% of them singletons. No cognate antigen is known for these TCRs. Material for sequencing was PBMCs, sequenced either directly or after in vitro stimulation (not recorded which). The receptors derive from a human donor in good health (CMV status not recorded). Some clones in this sample may be carry-over from other donors' samples. Both conserved end residues are part of each CDR3. The order of the fields is D gene, V gene, clone size, J gene, CDR3 protein, CDR3 DNA. The D gene is left open where the match is weak. Clone sizes are given selectively: once, few, many, or a class where the clone is expanded.

-,TRBV7-6,few,TRBJ1-3,CASSLAFGIGSSGNTIYF,TGTGCCAGCAGCTTAGCGTTTGGGATCGGAAGCTCTGGAAACACCATATATTTT
-,TRBV6-2/TRBV6-3,few,TRBJ2-5,CASRLGAPETQYF,TGTGCCAGCAGGCTGGGGGCCCCAGAGACCCAGTACTTC
TRBD2,TRBV12-3/TRBV12-4,few,TRBJ2-2,CASRPPGLAGSGELFF,TGTGCCAGCAGACCCCCGGGACTAGCGGGGAGCGGGGAGCTGTTTTTT
TRBD1,TRBV28,few,TRBJ1-1,CASSLYARSDRATEAFF,TGTGCCAGCAGTTTATATGCCCGATCGGACAGGGCCACTGAAGCTTTCTTT
-,TRBV7-2,many,TRBJ2-3,CASSPGLGNTDTQYF,TGTGCCAGCAGCCCCGGACTGGGGAACACAGATACGCAGTATTTT
-,TRBV2,-,TRBJ2-5,CASTDGRSQETQYF,TGTGCCAGCACCGACGGACGGAGCCAAGAGACCCAGTACTTC
-,TRBV28,few,TRBJ2-1,CASSRRWRVKQFF,TGTGCCAGCAGCCGTCGCTGGAGGGTTAAGCAGTTCTTC
TRBD1,TRBV27,-,TRBJ2-3,CASSDSTGSTDTQYF,TGTGCCAGCAGTGATTCGACAGGGAGCACAGATACGCAGTATTTT
-,TRBV6-6,-,TRBJ2-7,CASTPGGWGLSYEQYF,TGTGCCAGCACCCCCGGGGGATGGGGCTTGTCCTACGAGCAGTACTTC
-,TRBV15,few,TRBJ2-7,CATSTEKTDWDEQYF,TGTGCCACCAGCACTGAGAAGACAGATTGGGACGAGCAGTACTTC